This TCR beta chain was obtained from a study of naive and memory T cell subsets. The study, taken as a whole, reports: The power law exponent of TCR abundance differed between naive and memory cells. Each distinct alpha or beta sequence counts as one clonotype.

Both TRBC1 and TRBC2 were covered by a beta constant-region primer of two equimolar oligonucleotides. Ligated cDNA was amplified by four rounds of PCR with nested alpha and beta constant-region primers and SP2. Ligation attached a single-stranded oligonucleotide with a 12-nucleotide UMI and the SP2 primer to the cDNA 3' end. TCRdb reanalysed the UMI-ligation and nested PCR reads using MiXCR and keeps one entry per CDR3 protein. The table has some 82,000 distinct CDR3 sequences, over 8.5% seen once. Germline V gene sequence: CDR1 MNHEY, CDR2 SVGAGI. The J segment lost 8 bases and the V segment lost 5 bases, leaving 1 base of the junction unmatched. The CDR3 runs 14 residues. The table lists this clonotype with many counts. The antigen is not known.

The sequence was collected from a human donor in good health. Sample: naive CD8+ T cells from blood. J is TRBJ2-1 and V is TRBV6-5; 15 bases fit TRBD2. CDR3 sequence: CASSGLAGGDEQFF. The CDR3 region has the DNA TGTGCCAGCAGTGGACTAGCGGGAGGGGATGAGCAGTTCTTC.